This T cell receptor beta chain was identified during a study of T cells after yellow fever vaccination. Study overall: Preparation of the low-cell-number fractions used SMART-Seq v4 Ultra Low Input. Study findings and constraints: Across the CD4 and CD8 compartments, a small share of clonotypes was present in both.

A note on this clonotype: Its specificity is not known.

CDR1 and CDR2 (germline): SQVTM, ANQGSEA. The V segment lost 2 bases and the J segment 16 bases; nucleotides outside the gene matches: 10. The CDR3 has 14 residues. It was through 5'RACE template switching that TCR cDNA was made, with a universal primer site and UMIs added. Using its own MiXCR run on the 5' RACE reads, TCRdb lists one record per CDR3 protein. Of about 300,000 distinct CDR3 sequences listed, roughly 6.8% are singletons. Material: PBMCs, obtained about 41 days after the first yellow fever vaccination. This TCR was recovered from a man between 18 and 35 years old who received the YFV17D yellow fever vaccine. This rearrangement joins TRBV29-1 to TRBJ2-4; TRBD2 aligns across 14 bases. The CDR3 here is CSVEFGTSGGTLYF. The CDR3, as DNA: TGCAGCGTTGAATTTGGGACTAGCGGGGGTACCCTATACTTC.